Listed here is a single T cell receptor beta chain. The data belong to a study of blood T cell repertoires in COVID-19. Those who participated ranged in age from about 18 to 95 years and resided in about two dozen US areas. Cohorts were based on clinical histories the participants reported. Cohort 3 recovery required two negative PCRs, clearance, or symptom resolution. The table came from immunoSEQ multiplex PCR; TCRdb's copy has only in-frame clones and leaves some out. Of a few hundred thousand clones listed, approximately 86% are singletons. Germline values: CDR1 KGHSH, CDR2 LQKENI. V was clipped by 6 bases and J by 5 bases; unmatched bases: 0. This CDR3 region has 11 residues.

The clonotype originates from a woman aged 30 to 39 who had recovered from COVID-19. The chain carries TRBV18 and TRBJ1-1; 7 bases map to TRBD1. What was sequenced was PBMCs or T cells enriched from blood (not recorded which). This chain's CDR3 is CASSGQTEAFF. The CDR3 bases are TGTGCCAGCTCGGGACAGACTGAAGCTTTCTTT.